A selection of T cell receptor beta chains follows, all from one sample in a study of blood T cell repertoires in COVID-19. Produced via immunoSEQ multiplex PCR; TCRdb's table is partial and in-frame only. This sample has some 140,000 clones, with 91% found just once. The specimen sequenced was peripheral blood. The receptors were gathered from a man aged 50-59 years with acute or convalescent COVID-19. CDR3s include the opening cysteine and the closing phenylalanine or tryptophan.

len,v_gene,CDR3aa
14,TRBV25-1,CASTRTGGTYEQYF
14,TRBV19,CASSMGQVNYGYTF
14,TRBV18,CASSQTQGRNEQFF
13,TRBV9,CASKGQGADTQYF
14,TRBV4-1,CASSQPGGSYGYTF
13,TRBV6-4,CASMGQVDQPQHF
15,TRBV7-9,CASSLSGGVNTEAFF
15,TRBV6-5,CASRRGTANSYEQYF
13,TRBV28,CASRNRGVNEQFF
12,TRBV19,CASSIEGQQAFF
15,TRBV19,CASSHRDRRNTEAFF
13,TRBV5-1,CASSLQRREAQFF
15,TRBV11-2,CASSFLRDTRDTQYF
11,TRBV6-5,CASTRQGEAFF
16,TRBV7-2,CASSSHPGTMNTEAFF
13,TRBV24-1,CATSDSPGHGYTF
17,TRBV15,CATSRGERTVKRETQYF
15,TRBV5-1,CASAPSSGSYVEQFF
16,TRBV18,CASSPSEQGSGNTIYF
14,TRBV10-3,CAIRRDRGGNTIYF
12,TRBV24-1,CATTGAGTEAFF
13,TRBV11-2,CASSLDRGAQGYF
16,TRBV19,CASSQLAGVDTGELFF
13,TRBV7-2,CASSLADYSEAFF
15,TRBV19,CASRPGGSSYNEQFF
15,TRBV5-1,CASSLPGAITGELFF
15,TRBV6-5,CASSYSGQGYYGYTF
14,TRBV19,CASSHTGTGNTIYF
13,TRBV6-6,CASSPRVRTEAFF
14,TRBV18,CASSPLGQTYGYTF
15,TRBV3-1/TRBV3-2,CASSLWRGPNSPLHF
16,TRBV30,CAWSAGLAGYQETQYF
14,TRBV6-5,CASSGSQGVDEQFF
17,TRBV4-3,CASSQDGGFGKNSPLHF
13,TRBV12-3/TRBV12-4,CATCPNPYNEQFF
15,TRBV18,CASSPLVSGANVLTF
13,TRBV18,CASSPPGATEAFF
13,TRBV6-4,CASSASLGGGYTF
14,TRBV6-5,CASSSNRGSTEAFF
15,TRBV7-2,CASSLPSGGNNEQFF
14,TRBV7-9,CASSLLAGVDEQFF
15,TRBV6-4,CASSHGQPYQETQYF
15,TRBV19,CASSISASGGREQFF
18,TRBV27,CASRSAGTSGGGLDTQYF
17,TRBV4-1,CASSHLTGTGGNQPQHF
14,TRBV18,CASSPGSGDYEQYF
17,TRBV7-3,CASSSNPPGSSSNEQFF
14,TRBV7-9,CASSFGHSGNTIYF
13,TRBV29-1,CSVVGGGAGGYTF
15,TRBV28,CASSLGGTYTGELFF
15,TRBV7-2,CASSLLDREISPLHF
15,TRBV7-3,CASSLQGARTDTQYF
16,TRBV7-2,CASSLAGLAATNEQFF
15,TRBV19,CASSPSGPVNTEAFF
13,TRBV7-2,CASSLQTGYGYTF